A single sample is the source of the 21 T cell receptor beta chains below, sequenced in a study of blood T cell repertoires in COVID-19. Some clones are missing from TCRdb's copy, which holds only in-frame ones; the method was immunoSEQ multiplex PCR. This table has tens of thousands of clones, about four fifths appearing once. Specimen: peripheral blood. These receptors all stem from a woman aged 55-70 years with acute or convalescent COVID-19.

The chain is built from TRBV6-2 or TRBV6-3 and TRBJ1-5, with D maybe TRBD1 (6 bases). Trimming removed 5 bases from V and 6 bases from J, with 14 bases in between. The CDR3 length is 14 residues. CDR1 is MNHEY and CDR2 is SVGEGT in the germline V gene. The DNA for the CDR3 is TGTGCCAGCAGTAACAACAGGGCTGGTCAGCCCCAGCATTTT. This translates into CASSNNRAGQPQHF.

In its sample, this clone was seen a few times. The chain couples TRBV5-1 to TRBJ2-1; D remains unclear. Germline V lookup: CDR1 SGHRS, CDR2 YFSETQ. Trimming removed 3 bases from V and 0 bases from J, with 10 bases in between. The CDR3 length is 15 residues. The DNA for the CDR3 is TGCGCCAGCAGCTCAACAGTTAGCTCCTACAATGAGCAGTTCTTC. This translates into CASSSTVSSYNEQFF.

The J gene is TRBJ2-1, the V gene TRBV2; no firm D call. Trimming left V 2 bases short and J 2 bases short, with 10 bases between. Germline V gene sequence: CDR1 SNHLY, CDR2 FYNNEI. CDR3 length: 15 residues. The CDR3 sequence: CASSESRVAYNEQFF. CDR3 nucleotide sequence: TGTGCCAGCAGTGAATCCCGGGTGGCCTACAATGAGCAGTTCTTC.

V and J are TRBV15 and TRBJ2-7; D is possibly TRBD2 (6 bases). The V gene's germline CDR1 is LNHNV and CDR2 YYDKDF (reference sequence). Trimming removed 0 bases from V and 6 bases from J, with 18 bases in between. This CDR3 has 16 amino acids. The chain's CDR3 is CATSRDWRGADSEQYF. The CDR3 coding sequence is TGTGCCACCAGCAGAGATTGGAGGGGAGCTGATTCCGAGCAGTACTTC.

The chain combines TRBV30 with TRBJ2-3, with 13 bases identical to TRBD2. After removal of 4 bases from V and 0 bases from J, the junction contained 10 bases not matched to a gene. Germline V gene sequence: CDR1 GTSNPN, CDR2 SVGIG (reference sequence). The CDR3 is 18 residues long. The CDR3 spells CAWNKRLAGGSSTDTQYF. CDR3 DNA: TGTGCCTGGAACAAAAGACTAGCGGGGGGTTCTAGCACAGATACGCAGTATTTT.

This clone was seen only once. The J gene is TRBJ1-3, the V gene TRBV30; perhaps TRBD1 as D (6 bases). This CDR3 comprises 14 residues. Between the trimmed V and J ends, which lost 2 bases and 2 bases, there was a span of 10 bases. Per the germline V gene, CDR1 is GTSNPN and CDR2 is SVGIG (reference sequence). As DNA, the CDR3 is TGTGCCTGGAGTACAGGGATTGCTGGAAACACCATATATTTT. Amino acid sequence: CAWSTGIAGNTIYF.

The chain is built from TRBV7-2 and TRBJ2-5; 7 bases map to TRBD1. The CDR3 runs 13 residues. Germline lookup yields CDR1 SGHTA and CDR2 FQGNSA. V shed 8 bases, J shed 5 bases, and the junction held 8 bases outside the gene matches. The CDR3 region has the DNA TGTGCCAGCGGCCGGGACAGATGGGAGACCCAGTACTTC. It is translated as CASGRDRWETQYF.

This clone was counted a few times. The chain joins TRBV7-2 to TRBJ1-2; 7 nucleotides align to TRBD1. Per the germline V gene, CDR1 is SGHTA and CDR2 is FQGNSA. The CDR3 extends over 13 amino acids. With V trimmed by 4 bases and J by 2 bases, 1 base remained unmatched. Here the CDR3 reads CASSSGQNYGYTF. The CDR3 DNA is TGTGCCAGCAGCTCGGGACAGAACTATGGCTACACCTTC. Full variable domain (rest looked up from reference TRBV7-2 and TRBJ1-2): GAGVSQSPSNKVTEKGKDVELRCDPISGHTALYWYRQSLGQGLEFLIYFQGNSAPDKSGLPSDRFSAERTGGSVSTLTIQRTQQEDSAVYLCASSSGQNYGYTFGSGTRLTVV.

This chain links TRBV7-8 with TRBJ1-2, with a weak D call TRBD1 (6 bases). Germline lookup yields CDR1 SGHVS and CDR2 FQNEAQ. The CDR3 is 15 residues long. V gave up 4 bases and J gave up 2 bases, with 14 bases separating them. In nucleotides, the CDR3 is TGTGCCAGCAGCTGGCGGGGGGCGGGGAACTATGGCTACACCTTC. Residues: CASSWRGAGNYGYTF.

This rearrangement joins TRBV14 to TRBJ1-1; TRBD1 matches at 10 bases. Germline V gives CDR1 SGHDN, CDR2 FVKESK. V shed 0 bases, J shed 5 bases, and the junction held 6 bases outside the gene matches. The CDR3 is 16 residues long. CDR3 loop: CASSQDGTGVLTEAFF. CDR3 bases: TGTGCCAGCAGCCAAGATGGGACAGGGGTTTTAACTGAAGCTTTCTTT.

The rearrangement joins TRBV10-1 to TRBJ2-1, with 8 bases identical to TRBD2. The trim removed 0 bases at V and 5 bases at J, leaving 6 bases unmatched. This CDR3 has 16 amino acids. CDR1 and CDR2 from the germline V gene are WNHNN and SYGVQD (reference sequence). The CDR3 DNA is TGCGCCAGCAGTGAGTCAGTTGCGGGAGGCAACAATGAGCAGTTCTTC. Translation gives CASSESVAGGNNEQFF.

CDR3 in DNA: TGTGCCAGCAGTTCCGGACAGGGGCAGGGCTACACCTTC. It is translated as CASSSGQGQGYTF. V is TRBV28 and J is TRBJ1-2, with TRBD1 matching over 9 bases. V lost 4 bases and J lost 8; bases outside the gene matches: 5. This CDR3 contains 13 residues. CDR1 MDHEN and CDR2 SYDVKM come from the germline V gene.

The chain is built from TRBV28 and TRBJ1-4; maybe TRBD1 (6 bases). Germline values: CDR1 MDHEN, CDR2 SYDVKM. V lost 3 bases to trimming and J lost 7 bases, with 15 bases between them. CDR3 length equals 15 residues. The CDR3 bases are TGTGCCAGCAGTTTGGGCGGCGGGGGCAGTGAAAAACTGTTTTTT. Translated: CASSLGGGGSEKLFF. Variable domain in full (rest from reference TRBV28 and TRBJ1-4): DVKVTQSSRYLVKRTGEKVFLECVQDMDHENMFWYRQDPGLGLRLIYFSYDVKMKEKGDIPEGYSVSREKKERFSLILESASTNQTSMYLCASSLGGGGSEKLFFGSGTQLSVL.

The chain combines TRBV21-1 with TRBJ2-2; TRBD2, the D gene given by the table, was not confirmed from the DNA. TRBV21-1 is a pseudogene. The CDR3 loop spans 22 amino acids. The chain's CDR3 is CASSYGAGLILKKETNTGELFF. Written as DNA, the CDR3 is TGTGCCAGCTCTTACGGAGCCGGTCTCATACTAAAGAAAGAAACGAACACCGGGGAGCTGTTTTTT.

CDR3 bases: TGCGCCAGCAGCCCGGGTGGGGTCCGGAGCGGAAGCTACAATGAGCAGTTCTTC. Protein sequence: CASSPGGVRSGSYNEQFF. This chain links TRBV5-1 with TRBJ2-1; perhaps TRBD2 as D (5 bases). This CDR3 is 18 amino acids long. Deletions cut 4 bases from V and 3 bases from J, with 23 bases between. Germline CDR1 reads SGHRS; CDR2 reads YFSETQ.

The chain combines TRBV20-1 with TRBJ1-2; D is undetermined. V lost 5 bases and J 4 bases, leaving 5 bases between the germline ends. The V gene's germline CDR1 is DFQATT and CDR2 SNEGSKA (reference sequence). The CDR3 is made up of 10 amino acids. DNA for the CDR3: TGCAGTGCTGTGAGCTATGGCTACACCTTC. Translated, it gives CSAVSYGYTF.

This clone was seen a few times. The chain is built from TRBV11-2 and TRBJ1-5, with D perhaps matching TRBD1 (6 bases). V was shortened by 3 bases and J by 4 bases, with 13 bases between the two germline ends. This CDR3 region has 15 residues. Germline CDR1 is SGHAT and CDR2 is FQNNGV. CDR3 coding DNA: TGTGCCAGCAGCTTCTCCGGGACAAATAATCAGCCCCAGCATTTT. This gives the protein CASSFSGTNNQPQHF.

This clone is judged medium-sized. The rearrangement uses TRBV6-5 and TRBJ2-5; 11 bases line up with TRBD2. The CDR3 loop spans 15 amino acids. The V gene's germline CDR1 is MNHEY and CDR2 SVGAGI. The ends lost 6 bases at V and 5 bases at J; junction bases unmatched: 8. The CDR3 coding sequence is TGTGCCAGCAGACGAGGGACTAGCGGTGCGGAGACCCAGTACTTC. Translation gives CASRRGTSGAETQYF.

The rearrangement uses TRBV11-2 and TRBJ2-7; no firm D call. CDR1 is SGHAT and CDR2 is FQNNGV in the germline V gene. The CDR3 sequence is 11 residues long. Deletions cut 2 bases from V and 7 bases from J, with 6 bases between. This CDR3 reads CASSLFREQYF. The CDR3 bases are TGTGCCAGCAGCTTATTCCGGGAGCAGTACTTC.

The CDR3 protein is CASSVGLAGGETQYF. The CDR3 DNA reads TGTGCCAGTAGTGTGGGACTAGCGGGCGGTGAGACCCAGTACTTC. The chain couples TRBV19 to TRBJ2-5, with 12 bases aligning to TRBD2. Per the germline V gene, CDR1 is LNHDA and CDR2 is SQIVND (reference sequence). The V segment lost 5 bases and the J segment 5 bases; nucleotides outside the gene matches: 6. The CDR3 runs to 15 residues.

The rearrangement uses TRBV5-1 and TRBJ1-1, with D perhaps matching TRBD1 (5 bases). The CDR3 spans 13 residues. V lost 4 bases and J 1 base, leaving 8 bases between the germline ends. CDR1 and CDR2 (germline): SGHRS, YFSETQ. CDR3 sequence reads: CASSQQENTEAFF. The CDR3 coding sequence is TGCGCCAGCAGCCAACAGGAGAACACTGAAGCTTTCTTT.